These T cell receptor beta chains were read from a single sample in a study of CD8+ T cells in alopecia areata. Assay: immunoSEQ multiplex PCR; the TCRdb copy retains only in-frame clones and omits some. In the table there are 85,000 to 110,000 clones, around 59% of which are singletons. Material: CD4+ T cells sorted from blood. The origin of the receptors is a human donor in good health. Both conserved end residues are part of each CDR3. The order of the fields is V gene, D gene, J gene, clone size, CDR3 DNA, CDR3 protein. A D gene is named only where the DNA matches it firmly. For some rows the clone size is stated as once, few or many, or as a class when expanded; others skip it.

V: TRBV7-9; D: TRBD1; J: TRBJ2-5; size: .; DNA: TGTGCCAGCAGCTTAGGGGACAGGGACCAAGAGACCCAGTACTTC; CDR3: CASSLGDRDQETQYF
V: TRBV18; D: .; J: TRBJ1-4; size: .; DNA: TGTGCCAGCTCACCTTCTCAGAATGAAAAACTGTTTTTT; CDR3: CASSPSQNEKLFF
V: TRBV30; D: .; J: TRBJ1-5; size: .; DNA: TGTGCCTGGAGTGTAGGGGGGGACTCAAATCAGCCCCAGCATTTT; CDR3: CAWSVGGDSNQPQHF
V: TRBV2; D: .; J: TRBJ2-5; size: .; DNA: TGTGCCAGCCGGGGTGGAAAGACCCAGTACTTC; CDR3: CASRGGKTQYF
V: TRBV7-2; D: .; J: TRBJ2-7; size: medium-sized; DNA: TGTGCCAGCAGCTTTCGTATAACCGGGACGACTACCTCCTACGAGCAGTACTTC; CDR3: CASSFRITGTTTSYEQYF
V: TRBV6-5; D: .; J: TRBJ1-6; size: .; DNA: TGTGCCAGCAGATACAGGAGAGAAGATAATTCACCCCTCCACTTT; CDR3: CASRYRREDNSPLHF
V: TRBV5-1; D: TRBD1; J: TRBJ2-1; size: .; DNA: TGCGCCAGCAGCTTGGCCACGGGACAGACTCCCTTCTTC; CDR3: CASSLATGQTPFF
V: TRBV19; D: TRBD2; J: TRBJ2-1; size: few; DNA: TGTGCCAGTACGGGAACTAGCGGGGGGGTCCTAAACTTCTACAATGAGCAGTTCTTC; CDR3: CASTGTSGGVLNFYNEQFF
V: TRBV28; D: TRBD1; J: TRBJ2-7; size: .; DNA: TGTGCCAGCAGTTCCGGACAGGGCTACGAGCAGTACTTC; CDR3: CASSSGQGYEQYF
V: TRBV11-2; D: .; J: TRBJ1-1; size: .; DNA: TGTGCCAGCAGCTTAGGCGGCACAGGCACTGAAGCTTTCTTT; CDR3: CASSLGGTGTEAFF
V: TRBV7-8; D: .; J: TRBJ1-5; size: .; DNA: TGTGCCAGCAGCTCCTCTGACAATCAGCCCCAGCATTTT; CDR3: CASSSSDNQPQHF
V: TRBV7-2; D: TRBD1; J: TRBJ2-5; size: .; DNA: TGTGCCAGCAGCCCCGGACAGGGGGAAGAGACCCAGTACTTC; CDR3: CASSPGQGEETQYF
V: TRBV2; D: .; J: TRBJ1-5; size: .; DNA: TGTGCCAGCAGTGAGAGGGGGATTCAGCCCCAGCATTTT; CDR3: CASSERGIQPQHF
V: TRBV29-1; D: .; J: TRBJ2-3; size: few; DNA: TGCAGCGTTGGCGCACATGAGTTT; CDR3: CSVGAHEF
V: TRBV6-6; D: TRBD1; J: TRBJ1-5; size: few; DNA: TGTGCCAGCAGCCCCGGGACAGCAAATCAGCCCCAGCATTTT; CDR3: CASSPGTANQPQHF
V: TRBV6-5; D: .; J: TRBJ1-6; size: once; DNA: TGTGCCAGCAGTTACTCTGGGAATTCACCCCTCCACTTT; CDR3: CASSYSGNSPLHF
V: TRBV19; D: .; J: TRBJ1-1; size: .; DNA: TGTGCCAGTAGTATAGGTTCCTCCAGGACGATGAACACTGAAGCTTTCTTT; CDR3: CASSIGSSRTMNTEAFF
V: TRBV7-8; D: .; J: TRBJ2-7; size: few; DNA: TGTGCCAGCAGCTCCAGGGACAACCCAGCCTACGAGCAGTACTTC; CDR3: CASSSRDNPAYEQYF
V: TRBV28; D: .; J: TRBJ2-4; size: .; DNA: TGTGCCAGCAGCCGCCTGTCCCAAAAAAACATTCAGTACTTC; CDR3: CASSRLSQKNIQYF
V: TRBV29-1; D: .; J: TRBJ2-7; size: once; DNA: TGCAGCGTTATGGTCGGCGGAACTAGCTCCTACGAGCAGTACTTC; CDR3: CSVMVGGTSSYEQYF
V: TRBV7-2; D: .; J: TRBJ1-6; size: few; DNA: TGTGCCAGCAGCGCTCTATACGGACAGAATAATTCACCCCTCCACTTT; CDR3: CASSALYGQNNSPLHF
V: TRBV7-8; D: .; J: TRBJ2-7; size: .; DNA: TGTGCCAGCAGCTTACAGGGAGCCTCCTACGAGCAGTACTTC; CDR3: CASSLQGASYEQYF
V: TRBV2; D: .; J: TRBJ2-7; size: many; DNA: TGTGCCAGCAGTGGGATGAGCTCGGTGAGCGAGCAGTACTTC; CDR3: CASSGMSSVSEQYF
V: TRBV5-1; D: .; J: TRBJ2-2; size: .; DNA: TGCGCCAGCAGCGGGGGACGGAGCACCGGGGAGCTGTTTTTT; CDR3: CASSGGRSTGELFF
V: TRBV7-9; D: .; J: TRBJ1-1; size: .; DNA: TGTGCCAGCAGCTTAGCGTCCGAAGCTTTCTTT; CDR3: CASSLASEAFF
V: TRBV9; D: TRBD1; J: TRBJ1-1; size: .; DNA: TGTGCCAGCAGCGTAGACGCAGGGGGCAGCACTGAAGCTTTCTTT; CDR3: CASSVDAGGSTEAFF
V: TRBV29-1; D: .; J: TRBJ2-2; size: once; DNA: TGCAGCGTTCTGCGGAACACCGGGGAGCTGTTTTTT; CDR3: CSVLRNTGELFF
V: TRBV9; D: TRBD1; J: TRBJ1-2; size: once; DNA: TGTGCCAGCAGCCCTAGCACAGGGGAGGACTATGGCTACACCTTC; CDR3: CASSPSTGEDYGYTF
V: TRBV29-1; D: TRBD1; J: TRBJ1-1; size: .; DNA: TGCAGCGCCTCCGGGACAGTGAACACTGAAGCTTTCTTT; CDR3: CSASGTVNTEAFF